This TCR beta chain comes out of a study of CD8 T cells in ankylosing spondylitis. For TCR beta, libraries came from quantitative 5'-RACE with molecular barcodes. TCRdb recomputed calls from the 5' RACE reads with MiXCR, one row per CDR3 protein. The table records under 300,000 distinct CDR3 sequences, over 8.5% of them present only once. Trimming removed 0 bases at V and 2 bases at J, with 8 bases between. Germline V gene sequence: CDR1 LNHDA, CDR2 SQIVND (reference sequence). The CDR3 loop spans 15 amino acids. This clonotype was recorded at least ten times. Its antigen remains unidentified. Study observations and caveats: What appeared characteristic of ankylosing spondylitis blood was a TCR beta motif of eight or nine highly homologous variants. Those disease-linked clones were CD8+; they were also relatively rare in peripheral blood.

V gene TRBV19 combines with J gene TRBJ2-1; D uncertain. The sample taken for sequencing was blood, either unsorted or a sorted T cell fraction (not recorded which). This TCR was recovered from a male donor with ankylosing spondylitis or in good health (not recorded which). The CDR3 coding sequence is TGTGCCAGTAGTATAGAGGCAGGCCCCTACAATGAGCAGTTCTTC. It codes for CASSIEAGPYNEQFF.